The rows below give T cell receptor beta chains drawn from one sample of a study of shared clonotypes between healthy human individuals. This table comes from immunoSEQ multiplex PCR, and its TCRdb copy is limited to in-frame clones, with some not included. This table has hundreds of thousands of clones, around three quarters appearing once. The sequencing sample was made of memory CD4+ T cells sorted from blood. All receptors derive from a woman aged 30 to 39 in good health. Both conserved end residues are part of each CDR3. The D gene is left open where the match is weak. The size entry is marked missing in some rows and otherwise reads once, few, many or a size class.

d_call	clone_size	v_call	j_call	cdr3_aa	cdr3_nt
NA	NA	TRBV4-2	TRBJ2-4	CASSQDTLKNIQYF	TGTGCCAGCAGCCAAGACACATTGAAAAACATTCAGTACTTC
NA	NA	TRBV28	TRBJ1-2	CASSLGGLEGYTF	TGTGCCAGCAGTTTAGGGGGGCTTGAGGGCTACACCTTC
TRBD1	NA	TRBV9	TRBJ1-3	CASSAGTAGNTIYF	TGTGCCAGCAGCGCCGGGACAGCCGGAAACACCATATATTTT
NA	NA	TRBV5-4	TRBJ2-5	CASSPTGGYQETQYF	TGTGCCAGCAGCCCGACGGGCGGATACCAAGAGACCCAGTACTTC
TRBD2	once	TRBV5-1	TRBJ2-1	CASSSRRSGRGDEQFF	TGCGCCAGCAGCTCACGCCGTAGCGGGAGAGGGGATGAGCAGTTCTTC
TRBD2	NA	TRBV5-4	TRBJ2-2	CASSRPGGMNTGELFF	TGTGCCAGCAGCCGTCCGGGGGGTATGAACACCGGGGAGCTGTTTTTT
NA	NA	TRBV7-6	TRBJ2-1	CASSSYRNNEQFF	TGTGCCAGCAGCTCCTACAGGAATAATGAGCAGTTCTTC
NA	NA	TRBV9	TRBJ2-1	CASSVDSYSYNEQFF	TGTGCCAGCAGCGTCGACTCGTACTCCTACAATGAGCAGTTCTTC
NA	NA	TRBV19	TRBJ1-5	CASSIDPGAVGGQPQHF	TGTGCCAGTAGTATAGATCCCGGGGCCGTCGGCGGGCAGCCCCAGCATTTT
NA	NA	TRBV21-1	TRBJ2-5	CASSRSGRAGKETQYF	TGTGCCAGCAGCAGATCCGGGAGGGCCGGGAAGGAGACCCAGTACTTC
NA	NA	TRBV5-1	TRBJ2-1	CASSLIRSSYNEQFF	TGCGCCAGCAGCTTGATCCGCAGCTCCTACAATGAGCAGTTCTTC
NA	few	TRBV28	TRBJ1-2	CASSLGGPVVIYGYTF	TGTGCCAGCAGTTTGGGGGGGCCGGTCGTAATCTATGGCTACACCTTC
NA	NA	TRBV2	TRBJ2-7	CASSETGTSYEQYF	TGTGCCAGCAGCGAAACCGGGACCAGCTACGAGCAGTACTTC
NA	NA	TRBV7-8	TRBJ1-3	CASSLASGVGGNTIYF	TGTGCCAGCAGCTTAGCATCAGGGGTCGGTGGAAACACCATATATTTT
NA	NA	TRBV20-1	TRBJ2-7	CSANTLGEQYF	TGCAGTGCTAATACTCTCGGCGAGCAGTACTTC
NA	NA	TRBV18	TRBJ2-5	CASSPSGLMLETQYF	TGTGCCAGCTCACCAAGTGGACTAATGTTGGAGACCCAGTACTTC
TRBD1	NA	TRBV4-2	TRBJ1-1	CASSQSQGSRTEAFF	TGTGCCAGCAGCCAATCACAGGGGTCGCGCACTGAAGCTTTCTTT
NA	NA	TRBV19	TRBJ2-7	CASSPWGFYEQYF	TGTGCCAGTAGCCCTTGGGGCTTCTACGAGCAGTACTTC
NA	once	TRBV7-9	TRBJ1-1	CASSLDSYNTEAFF	TGTGCCAGCAGCTTAGATTCTTATAACACTGAAGCTTTCTTT
TRBD2	NA	TRBV14	TRBJ2-5	CASSRALGLAGGSETQYF	TGTGCCAGCAGCCGAGCGCTAGGACTAGCGGGAGGGTCAGAGACCCAGTACTTC
NA	NA	TRBV5-1	TRBJ2-7	CASSQRGTTWEQYF	TGCGCCAGCAGCCAAAGGGGGACCACTTGGGAGCAGTACTTC
NA	NA	TRBV28	TRBJ2-2	CASRRAENTGELFF	TGTGCCAGCAGGAGGGCTGAGAACACCGGGGAGCTGTTTTTT
NA	few	TRBV2	TRBJ2-5	CASFERVETQYF	TGTGCCAGCTTTGAGCGAGTGGAGACCCAGTACTTC
TRBD2	once	TRBV7-2	TRBJ2-7	CASSPVAGLADEQYF	TGTGCCAGCAGCCCCGTCGCCGGACTAGCGGACGAGCAGTACTTC
NA	NA	TRBV28	TRBJ1-1	CASSLQGLVNTEAFF	TGTGCCAGCAGTTTACAAGGGTTGGTGAACACTGAAGCTTTCTTT
NA	NA	TRBV20-1	TRBJ1-2	CSAGVGGGYTF	TGCAGTGCTGGTGTAGGTGGCGGCTACACCTTC
NA	NA	TRBV15	TRBJ2-6	CATSSPLLGQGRSGANVLTF	TGTGCCACCAGCAGCCCCCTCCTAGGCCAGGGGAGATCTGGGGCCAACGTCCTGACTTTC
NA	NA	TRBV19	TRBJ1-1	CASTSPGATNTEAFF	TGTGCCAGTACCTCCCCTGGGGCCACGAACACTGAAGCTTTCTTT
TRBD2	NA	TRBV28	TRBJ2-7	CASSPGTSLSSYEQYF	TGTGCCAGCAGTCCGGGGACTAGCTTAAGCTCCTACGAGCAGTACTTC
NA	NA	TRBV6-6	TRBJ2-7	CASSYSEGAYEQYF	TGTGCCAGCAGTTACTCTGAGGGAGCGTACGAGCAGTACTTC
NA	once	TRBV6-6	TRBJ1-2	CASSYGTPWGYTF	TGTGCCAGCAGTTACGGGACACCGTGGGGCTACACCTTC
NA	NA	TRBV7-2	TRBJ2-3	CASSLDWSAGSTDTQYF	TGTGCCAGCAGCTTAGATTGGAGTGCGGGGAGCACAGATACGCAGTATTTT
TRBD1	NA	TRBV7-2	TRBJ1-2	CASSRDRGNYGYTF	TGTGCCAGCAGCAGGGACAGGGGGAACTATGGCTACACCTTC
TRBD2	NA	TRBV18	TRBJ2-3	CASSPSSGSADTQYF	TGTGCCAGCTCCCCGAGTAGCGGGAGTGCAGATACGCAGTATTTT
NA	NA	TRBV28	TRBJ2-7	CASGSGTAIYEQYF	TGTGCCAGCGGATCCGGGACGGCGATCTACGAGCAGTACTTC
NA	NA	TRBV5-4	TRBJ2-7	CASSFDPAESYEQYF	TGTGCCAGCAGCTTCGACCCCGCGGAATCCTACGAGCAGTACTTC
NA	few	TRBV5-1	TRBJ1-1	CASSSEGGTEAFF	TGCGCCAGCAGCTCGGAGGGGGGCACTGAAGCTTTCTTT
NA	NA	TRBV7-2	TRBJ2-3	CASSQRRTDTQYF	TGTGCCAGCAGCCAGCGGCGGACAGATACGCAGTATTTT
NA	few	TRBV6-1	TRBJ1-1	CASTTGTYFSAFF	TGTGCCAGCACAACCGGGACATACTTCTCCGCTTTCTTT
TRBD2	NA	TRBV28	TRBJ2-2	CASISGGRYTGELFF	TGTGCCAGCATCTCGGGAGGGCGCTACACCGGGGAGCTGTTTTTT
NA	NA	TRBV28	TRBJ1-5	CASGGGLEPQHF	TGTGCCAGCGGGGGGGGCTTAGAGCCCCAGCATTTT
NA	NA	TRBV29-1	TRBJ2-5	CSVEESGGRGQETQYF	TGCAGCGTTGAAGAGTCTGGAGGCAGGGGCCAAGAGACCCAGTACTTC
NA	NA	TRBV28	TRBJ2-7	CASSSSRGETPREQYF	TGTGCCAGCAGTTCCTCACGCGGGGAAACTCCTAGGGAGCAGTACTTC
NA	NA	TRBV18	TRBJ2-7	CASSLDTSSETQYF	TGTGCCAGCTCACTCGACACTAGCAGTGAAACGCAGTACTTC
NA	few	TRBV7-2	TRBJ2-1	CASSLAPPGNGNEQFF	TGTGCCAGCAGCTTAGCGCCACCGGGAAATGGAAATGAGCAGTTCTTC
NA	NA	TRBV5-6	TRBJ1-2	CASSLPGGDGYTF	TGTGCCAGCAGCTTGCCCGGGGGTGACGGCTACACCTTC
TRBD1	few	TRBV19	TRBJ1-2	CASSMLFQGAGYGYTF	TGTGCCAGTAGTATGTTGTTCCAGGGGGCAGGGTATGGCTACACCTTC
NA	NA	TRBV19	TRBJ1-2	CASYHYNYGYTF	TGTGCCAGTTATCATTATAACTATGGCTACACCTTC
NA	NA	TRBV30	TRBJ1-5	CAWSVIGVSQPQHF	TGTGCCTGGAGTGTAATTGGGGTTAGTCAGCCCCAGCATTTT